Listed here are 18 T cell receptor beta chains from one sample, sequenced in a study of cytomegalovirus exposure and HLA in healthy donors. The PCR ran on 60 Vbeta and 13 Jbeta primers. The assay was immunoSEQ multiplex PCR, and TCRdb's table has in-frame clones only and misses some. The sample gives approximately 150,000 clones, around 74% of which show up once; 6.3% is in the top ten. The sequenced sample was PBMCs. Receptor source: a man aged 50 to 60 in good health and CMV-seropositive.

This chain joins TRBV6-7 and TRBJ1-5; 9 bases match TRBD1. TRBV6-7 falls under the ORF class, with uncertain function. J was trimmed by 3 bases and V by 0 bases; bases with no gene match: 15. The CDR3 extends over 20 amino acids. Here the CDR3 DNA reads TGTGCCAGCAGTTACTCCGTCCGGGAGACAGGGGGTGTTAACAATCAGCCCCAGCATTTT. Protein sequence: CASSYSVRETGGVNNQPQHF.

The rearrangement uses TRBV5-5 and TRBJ2-2, with TRBD1 matching 8 bases. Germline-derived CDR1 and CDR2 are SGHKS and YYEKEE (reference sequence). This CDR3 is 18 amino acids long. V gave up 4 bases and J gave up 3 bases; unmatched junction bases: 14. CDR3 residues: CASSPTIGQGGDTGELFF. The DNA for the CDR3 is TGTGCCAGCAGCCCCACGATAGGACAGGGCGGGGACACCGGGGAGCTGTTTTTT.

The rearrangement links TRBV9 to TRBJ2-5; 8 bases map to TRBD1. Per the germline V gene, CDR1 is SGDLS and CDR2 is YYNGEE. The CDR3 totals 15 residues. The J segment lost 4 bases and the V segment lost 5 bases, leaving 10 bases of the junction unmatched. In nucleotides, the CDR3 is TGTGCCAGCAGTGAATGGACAGGGTACGGAGAGACCCAGTACTTC. It yields the protein CASSEWTGYGETQYF.

The chain joins TRBV11-2 to TRBJ2-1; 12 bases are a match to TRBD2. Germline V gives CDR1 SGHAT, CDR2 FQNNGV. CDR3 length equals 17 residues. J lost 5 bases, V lost 4 bases, and 9 bases had no gene match. CDR3 sequence: CASSSRTSGIVDNEQFF. DNA of the CDR3: TGTGCCAGCAGCTCAAGGACTAGCGGGATTGTTGACAATGAGCAGTTCTTC.

The chain is built from TRBV10-3 and TRBJ2-7, with 8 bases aligning to TRBD2. The CDR3 is 14 residues long. V was pared by 10 bases and J by 1 base, with 9 bases of the junction left unmatched. Germline V CDR1 and CDR2: ENHRY, SYGVKD. CDR3 in DNA: TGTGCCAGCCAAAGGGGGACTAGTTCCTACGAGCAGTACTTC. It encodes CASQRGTSSYEQYF.

The rearrangement joins TRBV4-2 to TRBJ2-2; possibly TRBD2 for D (6 bases). Germline values: CDR1 LGHNA, CDR2 YNFKEQ. This CDR3 spans 17 amino acids. V was trimmed by 2 bases and J by 3 bases, leaving 16 bases between them. The CDR3 loop is CASSQPLAQRDTGELFF. The CDR3 DNA sequence: TGTGCCAGCAGCCAACCTCTAGCGCAAAGGGACACCGGGGAGCTGTTTTTT.

For the CDR3, the DNA is TGCGCCAGCAGCTGGGACAGGGAGACCCAGTACTTC. Amino acid sequence: CASSWDRETQYF. The chain has TRBV5-1 and TRBJ2-5; 8 nucleotides match TRBD1. This CDR3 contains 12 residues. Germline-derived CDR1 and CDR2 are SGHRS and YFSETQ. J was trimmed by 5 bases and V by 3 bases; bases with no gene match: 0.

The genes are TRBV6-1 and TRBJ1-5, with D tentatively TRBD1 (6 bases). The CDR3 runs 16 residues. Germline CDR1 and CDR2: MNHNS and SASEGT. V was cut by 3 bases and J by 9 bases, with 21 bases left in between. CDR3 residues: CASSDMWTDLPGPQHF. The CDR3, as DNA: TGTGCCAGCAGTGACATGTGGACAGACCTTCCAGGGCCCCAGCATTTT.

The rearrangement joins TRBV19 to TRBJ2-7, with D possibly matching TRBD1 (5 bases). V was shortened by 4 bases and J by 2 bases, with 9 bases between the two germline ends. The germline CDR1 and CDR2 sequences are LNHDA and SQIVND (reference sequence). This CDR3 is 13 amino acids long. CDR3 amino acids: CASSTSRAYEQYF. CDR3 bases: TGTGCCAGTAGTACCAGCAGGGCCTACGAGCAGTACTTC. The variable domain in full, completed from reference TRBV19 and TRBJ2-7, reads DGGITQSPKYLFRKEGQNVTLSCEQNLNHDAMYWYRQDPGQGLRLIYYSQIVNDFQKGDIAEGYSVSREKKESFPLTVTSAQKNPTAFYLCASSTSRAYEQYFGPGTRLTVT.

This chain connects TRBV21-1 to TRBJ2-2; TRBD2, the table's D call, was not compared with the DNA. TRBV21-1 is listed as a pseudogene. This CDR3 has 17 residues. This CDR3 is CASSKMAGGANTGELFF. The CDR3 nucleotides read TGTGCCAGCAGCAAAATGGCGGGGGGGGCGAACACCGGGGAGCTGTTTTTT.

The chain joins TRBV11-2 to TRBJ2-7, with 12 bases identical to TRBD2. CDR1 SGHAT and CDR2 FQNNGV come from the germline V gene. The CDR3 has 16 residues. V gave up 0 bases and J gave up 2 bases; unmatched junction bases: 2. For the CDR3, the DNA is TGTGCCAGCAGCTTAGATCTAGCGGGAGGGACCTACGAGCAGTACTTC. It yields the protein CASSLDLAGGTYEQYF.

This clone has a handful of counts. The rearrangement links TRBV6-1 to TRBJ2-5, with 9 bases matching TRBD2. The CDR3 totals 14 residues. Trimming removed 6 bases from V and 4 bases from J; junction bases left unmatched: 6. Germline V gene lookup returns CDR1 MNHNS and CDR2 SASEGT. The CDR3 region has the DNA TGTGCCAGCAGCGGACTAGCGAGAAGAGAGACCCAGTACTTC. Amino acids: CASSGLARRETQYF.

The chain carries TRBV29-1 and TRBJ2-1, with D possibly TRBD1 on 6 matching bases. V shed 2 bases and J shed 13 bases, with 15 bases lying between them. Per the germline V gene, CDR1 is SQVTM and CDR2 is ANQGSEA. The CDR3 contains 12 residues. Written as DNA, the CDR3 is TGCAGCGTTGAACCAGGACAGCGCCAACAGTTCTTC. This codes for CSVEPGQRQQFF.

In this sample, this clone turned up once. V is TRBV11-2 and J is TRBJ2-7; a weak D match, TRBD2 (5 bases). V was trimmed by 0 bases and J by 5 bases, leaving 14 bases between them. The V gene's germline CDR1 is SGHAT and CDR2 FQNNGV. This CDR3 comprises 15 residues. The CDR3 DNA reads TGTGCCAGCAGCTTAGATATGACGGGGTTCGACGAGCAGTACTTC. Translation: CASSLDMTGFDEQYF.

The V call is TRBV2, the J call TRBJ2-3; tentatively, D is TRBD2 (5 bases). Germline V gene data show CDR1 as SNHLY and CDR2 as FYNNEI. The CDR3 is 12 amino acids. Trimming took 6 bases from V and 3 from J, leaving 7 bases between them. CDR3 region: CASRLETDTQYF. The CDR3 DNA sequence: TGTGCCAGCAGACTAGAGACAGATACGCAGTATTTT.

This clone was seen once. This chain uses TRBV4-1 with TRBJ2-5; D perhaps matches TRBD1 (5 bases). Germline V lookup: CDR1 MGHRA, CDR2 YSYEKL. The CDR3 totals 16 residues. V dropped 4 bases and J dropped 5 bases, with 20 bases sitting between them. This CDR3 is CASSRTWLGASETQYF. The CDR3 DNA is TGCGCCAGCAGCCGAACCTGGCTAGGGGCTTCCGAGACCCAGTACTTC.

V usage is TRBV13 and J usage is TRBJ2-5; D remains unclear. Germline CDR1 reads PRHDT; CDR2 reads FYEKMQ (reference sequence). V lost 1 base, J lost 6 bases, and 9 bases lay in between. This CDR3 has 13 residues. CDR3 bases: TGTGCCAGCAGCTTAGTGGCATCACAGACCCAGTACTTC. This sequence encodes CASSLVASQTQYF.

V usage is TRBV2 and J usage is TRBJ2-3; D perhaps matches TRBD2 (6 bases). This CDR3 contains 15 residues. The germline V and J ends were trimmed by 2 bases and 6 bases, with 15 bases remaining between them. Germline assignment: CDR1 SNHLY and CDR2 FYNNEI. CDR3 sequence reads: CASSELSAGRDTQYF. CDR3 DNA sequence: TGTGCCAGCAGTGAACTCTCGGCGGGGAGGGATACGCAGTATTTT.